Detailed here is one T cell receptor (beta chain). Its target is not known. Mismatch with germline at one junction end may stem from a read error. This CDR3 is 15 amino acids long. Germline V CDR1 and CDR2: SSHAT, FNYEAQ (reference sequence). The authors sorted CD4+ naive, central memory, regulatory and stem cell-like memory cells via CD45RO/CCR7/CD25/CD127/CD95/CD27. The sequenced template was cDNA made from the entire isolated RNA. Produced via immunoSEQ multiplex PCR; TCRdb's table is partial and in-frame only. Here the sample spans hundreds of thousands of clones, more than 12% being singletons. This sample is drawn from a study of beta chain features in type 1 diabetes. About the study: Healthy donors and patients showed comparable age, gender and cell yields. The study's findings and limits: In every one of the four CD4+ subsets, TCRB CDR3s were moderately but significantly shorter in Type 1 diabetes patients. Compared to healthy donors, patients appeared to have naive, central memory and Treg TCRB repertoires that were more alike. For TCRB rearrangement, an influence of HLA type remained unresolved here.

The sequencing input was naive CD4+ T cells from blood. The sequence was collected from a man between 18 and 35 years old with type 1 diabetes. This rearrangement joins TRBV7-7 to TRBJ2-1, with D maybe TRBD2 (6 bases). The CDR3 nucleotides are TGTGCTAGCAGCTTAGGCGGGAACTCCTACAATGAGCAGTTCTTC. Amino acids: CASSLGGNSYNEQFF.